This T cell receptor beta chain was sequenced in a study of T cells in narcolepsy. Across the whole study: Healthy controls were enrolled alongside patients with narcolepsy type 1 or type 2. General study findings and limits: Autoreactive clonotypes reportedly recurred in blood of same and different patients, not controls. Autoreactive HCRT-specific and TRIB2-specific clonotypes were marked in same-patient CSF-versus-blood CD4+ comparisons. No autoreactive T cell clone sequences appeared in some memory CD4+ repertoires.

To note about this clone: Its cognate antigen is unknown.

The protocol was immunoSEQ multiplex PCR, while the TCRdb copy is restricted to in-frame clones and leaves out a portion. This table has roughly 20,000 clones, 85% to 90% appearing once. Sequencing input: memory (CD45RA-) CD4+ T cells from blood. The TCR was taken from a human donor in good health.

Here the CDR3 DNA reads TGTGCCAGCACGACAAGCCTGAACAATGAGCAGTTCTTC. This gives the protein CASTTSLNNEQFF. V is TRBV6-1 and J is TRBJ2-1, with D uncertain. There are 13 residues in the CDR3. V was trimmed by 7 bases and J by 5 bases, leaving 12 bases between them. CDR1 is MNHNS, CDR2 SASEGT, per germline.